What follows are 28 T cell receptor beta chains derived from one specimen sequenced in a study of T cells in women clearing cervical HPV infection. TCRdb's table, derived via immunoSEQ multiplex PCR, lists solely in-frame clones and lacks some. With tens of thousands of clones in the sample, the ten largest clones hold about 6.1%. Specimen: blood buffy coat. Receptors originate from a woman aged 18 to 69 with a cervical HPV16 infection that either progressed to CIN3+ or cleared (not recorded which).

Remarks on this clone: The read falls 3 residues short of the CDR3 end, and the missing part is taken from the germline J gene. The chain has TRBV12-5 and TRBJ1-3; D uncertain. The V end lost 0 bases, the J end lost 5 bases, and 17 bases lay between the germline ends. The CDR3 is 17 amino acids. Germline CDR1 LGHNT, CDR2 FRNRAP. Partial CDR3 DNA: TGTGCTAGTGGTTTGGTAACGGAGGGCCAAAGGAGAAACACC. Encoded protein: CASGLVTEGQRRNT. The CDR3 in full is CASGLVTEGQRRNTIYF.

With regard to this clone: The CDR3 end is not reached by the read, which stops 3 residues before it; the germline J gene fills it in. This chain connects TRBV12-3 or TRBV12-4 to TRBJ2-1, with D uncertain. This CDR3 has 13 residues. V was clipped by 8 bases and J by 5 bases, with 13 bases between them. CDR3 DNA (partial): TGTGCCAGCTGCCTAGGAAAAGACAATGAG. This codes for CASCLGKDNE. The complete CDR3 protein is CASCLGKDNEQFF.

Worth noting for this clone: With the read ending 3 residues before the CDR3 end, the germline J gene is used to fill in that end. The chain employs TRBV10-3 and TRBJ1-6; D gene uncertain. Between the trimmed V and J ends, which lost 4 bases and 0 bases, there was a span of 22 bases. The CDR3 totals 20 residues. In germline, CDR1 is ENHRY, CDR2 SYGVKD. CDR3 sequence reads: CAISGSLAKGKSSYNSPLHF. The CDR3 bases that were read are TGTGCCATCAGTGGGTCGTTGGCAAAGGGCAAAAGCTCCTATAATTCACCC.

A note on this clone: Sequencing ends 3 residues short of the CDR3 end; the germline J gene provides the rest. V usage is TRBV19 and J usage is TRBJ1-5, with D possibly being TRBD1 (6 bases). The ends were cut back, 1 base at V and 3 bases at J, with 13 bases in the middle. Germline CDR1 and CDR2: LNHDA and SQIVND (reference sequence). The CDR3 extends over 16 amino acids. The part of the CDR3 DNA that was read is TGTGCCAGTAGTATAGGCAGACAGGTTAACAATCAGCCC. Translated: CASSIGRQVNNQP. In full, the CDR3 is CASSIGRQVNNQPQHF.

Concerning this clone: The read finishes 3 residues shy of the CDR3 end, and the germline J gene is used to complete it. The genes are TRBV20-1 and TRBJ1-1; D unclear. From germline, CDR1 is DFQATT and CDR2 SNEGSKA (reference sequence). Trimming removed 0 bases from V and 0 bases from J, with 20 bases in between. The CDR3 contains 18 residues. Partial CDR3 DNA: TGCAGTGCTAGAGATCTTAGAGACTCCAGACCCATGAACACTGAA. Translated: CSARDLRDSRPMNTE. The entire CDR3 protein is CSARDLRDSRPMNTEAFF.

CDR3 in amino acids: CASSLALERGGYEQYF. The DNA read from the CDR3 is TGCGCCAGCAGCTTGGCCCTTGAGCGGGGGGGCTACGAG. The chain is built from TRBV5-1 and TRBJ2-7; 10 bases align to TRBD2. The read stops 3 residues short of the end of the CDR3; the missing end is completed from the germline J gene. Germline V gene data show CDR1 as SGHRS and CDR2 as YFSETQ. V lost 0 bases, J lost 3 bases, and 6 bases stayed unmatched. The CDR3 is made up of 16 amino acids.

A note on this clone: Coverage ceases 3 residues before the CDR3 finishes, and the germline J gene fills in the end. This sequence joins TRBV7-7 and TRBJ2-1; a weak D match, TRBD2 (6 bases). V was pared by 4 bases and J by 4 bases, with 8 bases between. The CDR3 extends over 13 amino acids. The V gene's germline CDR1 is SSHAT and CDR2 FNYEAQ (reference sequence). CDR3 amino acids: CASSWDFYNEQFF. The part of the CDR3 DNA that was read is TGTGCCAGCAGCTGGGACTTTTACAATGAG.

As for this clone: The read is 3 residues too short to cover the CDR3 end, so that end is filled in from the germline J gene. The V call is TRBV5-1, the J call TRBJ2-5; possibly TRBD1 for D (6 bases). The CDR3 is made up of 16 amino acids. V was cut by 4 bases and J by 5 bases, with 21 bases left in between. CDR1 and CDR2 from the germline V gene are SGHRS and YFSETQ. The part of the CDR3 DNA that was read is TGCGCCAGCAGCCCCCGACAGGACTTTTTCCGGGAGACC. Amino acids: CASSPRQDFFRET. The whole CDR3 is CASSPRQDFFRETQYF. Full variable domain (remainder filled in from reference TRBV5-1 and TRBJ2-5): KAGVTQTPRYLIKTRGQQVTLSCSPISGHRSVSWYQQTPGQGLQFLFEYFSETQRNKGNFPGRFSGRQFSNSRSEMNVSTLELGDSALYLCASSPRQDFFRETQYFGPGTRLLVL.

Concerning this clone: The CDR3 goes on 3 residues after the read ends, and that part is filled in from the germline J gene. The chain is built from TRBV23-1 and TRBJ1-2, with D unclear. TRBV23-1 qualifies as an ORF whose function is uncertain. Trimming took off 0 bases at V and 5 bases at J, with 10 bases between the two ends. CDR3 length: 14 amino acids. The sequenced part of the CDR3 DNA is TGCGCCAGCAGTCAATCGCTCTACGGGTATGGC. Residues: CASSQSLYGYG. The whole CDR3 protein is CASSQSLYGYGYTF.

Notes on this clone: The read finishes 3 residues shy of the CDR3 end, and the germline J gene is used to complete it. V and J are TRBV7-9 and TRBJ1-2, with D perhaps matching TRBD1 (5 bases). The V gene lost 0 bases and the J gene lost 3 bases, with 8 bases spanning the gap. Per germline, CDR1 SEHNR and CDR2 FQNEAQ (reference sequence). The CDR3 is made up of 14 amino acids. The sequenced CDR3 bases are TGTGCCAGCAGCTTAGCCGGCAGGGACTATGGC. This translates into CASSLAGRDYG. The whole CDR3 protein is CASSLAGRDYGYTF. Filled out from reference TRBV7-9 and TRBJ1-2, the complete variable domain reads DTGVSQNPRHKITKRGQNVTFRCDPISEHNRLYWYRQTLGQGPEFLTYFQNEAQLEKSRLLSDRFSAERPKGSFSTLEIQRTEQGDSAMYLCASSLAGRDYGYTFGSGTRLTVV.

To note about this clone: The read terminates 3 residues before the CDR3 end, so the remaining end is supplied by the germline J gene. V gene TRBV7-2 combines with J gene TRBJ1-1; 7 nucleotides match TRBD1. In germline, CDR1 is SGHTA, CDR2 FQGNSA. The CDR3 length is 15 residues. J was trimmed by 2 bases and V by 5 bases; bases with no gene match: 8. The CDR3 is CASSQWDSLNTEAFF. The sequenced CDR3 bases are TGTGCCAGCAGCCAATGGGACAGTCTAAACACTGAA.

To note about this clone: The read falls 3 residues short of the CDR3 end, and the missing part is taken from the germline J gene. The rearrangement links TRBV5-6 to TRBJ1-1, with TRBD1 matching 9 bases. The germline V gene encodes CDR1 SGHDT and CDR2 YYEEEE. The V segment lost 3 bases and the J segment 6 bases; nucleotides outside the gene matches: 9. CDR3 length equals 15 residues. CDR3 DNA (partial): TGTGCCAGCAGCTGGCGGGACAGGGTTTATGCTGAA. The encoded protein is CASSWRDRVYAE. From start to end, the CDR3 is CASSWRDRVYAEAFF.

On this clone: The CDR3 extends 3 residues past the end of the read, so its final part is completed from the germline J gene. The chain employs TRBV6-2 or TRBV6-3 and TRBJ1-5, with D maybe TRBD1 (6 bases). The CDR3 spans 17 residues. Germline V gene sequence: CDR1 MNHEY, CDR2 SVGEGT. Trimming cost V 3 bases and J 0 bases, with 15 bases left between them. The CDR3: CASSYSRGWNSNQPQHF. The DNA read from the CDR3 is TGTGCCAGCAGTTATTCGAGGGGGTGGAATAGCAATCAGCCC.

About this clone itself: The missing CDR3 end, 3 residues past where the read stops, is filled in from the germline J gene. The chain has TRBV7-2 and TRBJ2-7; D gene uncertain. Germline V gene sequence: CDR1 SGHTA, CDR2 FQGNSA. V gave up 0 bases and J gave up 2 bases, with 11 bases separating them. The CDR3 is 15 residues long. Incomplete CDR3 DNA: TGTGCCAGCAGCTTAGCGCCGGCGGCCGCCTACGAG. It yields the protein CASSLAPAAAYE. The entire CDR3 protein reads CASSLAPAAAYEQYF.

Comments on this clone: The read ends 3 residues before the CDR3 terminus; that terminus is restored from the germline J gene. The rearrangement links TRBV6-1 to TRBJ1-6, with 9 bases identical to TRBD1. The CDR3 is made up of 15 amino acids. J was trimmed by 10 bases and V by 1 base; bases with no gene match: 5. CDR1 and CDR2 from the germline V gene are MNHNS and SASEGT. Partial CDR3 DNA: TGTGCCAGCAGTGAAGAAGGGACAGGGAGCTCACCC. This codes for CASSEEGTGSSP. The full-length CDR3 reads as CASSEEGTGSSPLHF.

To note about this clone: The read ends 3 residues early relative to the CDR3; the germline J gene fills the gap. The chain joins TRBV6-1 to TRBJ2-5; 10 bases map to TRBD2. This CDR3 has 15 amino acids. V gave up 4 bases and J gave up 1 base; unmatched junction bases: 3. Germline V gene data show CDR1 as MNHNS and CDR2 as SASEGT. The part of the CDR3 DNA that was read is TGTGCCAGCAGTGCGGCTAGCGGGGGCCAAGAGACC. Its translation: CASSAASGGQET. The whole CDR3 sequence reads CASSAASGGQETQYF.

As concerns this clone: The read halts 3 residues ahead of the CDR3 end, with the missing end drawn from the germline J gene. The chain uses TRBV5-1 and TRBJ2-7; no clear D gene. Germline V gene lookup returns CDR1 SGHRS and CDR2 YFSETQ. Trimming removed 0 bases at V and 3 bases at J, with 7 bases between. The length of the CDR3 is 13 residues. The sequenced part of the CDR3 DNA is TGCGCCAGCAGCTTGGGCCACAACTACGAG. It is translated as CASSLGHNYE. The full CDR3 protein is CASSLGHNYEQYF.

About this clone itself: Read sequence stops 3 residues before the CDR3 end, and the germline J gene provides the missing end. The rearrangement joins TRBV30 to TRBJ1-3, with D maybe TRBD1 (5 bases). The CDR3 is made up of 14 amino acids. The V end was cut by 4 bases, the J end by 4 bases, with 14 bases between. CDR1 GTSNPN and CDR2 SVGIG come from the germline V gene (reference sequence). CDR3 sequence: CAWTARVSGNTIYF. CDR3 bases read: TGTGCCTGGACCGCCAGGGTGTCGGGAAACACC.

As regards this clone: From the germline J gene comes the end of the CDR3, since the read stops 3 residues before it. This chain connects TRBV18 to TRBJ2-7; 10 bases align to TRBD1. Germline trimming cut 6 bases from V and 5 bases from J; bases unmatched to any gene: 4. CDR3 length: 13 amino acids. Per germline, CDR1 KGHSH and CDR2 LQKENI. The CDR3 DNA, read in part, is TGTGCCAGCTCTCCGGGGACAGGGGACGAG. Translating it yields CASSPGTGDE. The CDR3, in full, reads CASSPGTGDEQYF.

With regard to this clone: The CDR3 end falls 3 residues outside the read, so it is completed with the germline J gene. The V call is TRBV12-3 or TRBV12-4, the J call TRBJ2-2; D is unresolved. The CDR3 is 12 residues long. Trimming pared 8 bases from V and 5 bases from J, leaving 9 bases between. This CDR3 is CASGRGTGELFF. The covered CDR3 bases are TGTGCCAGCGGCCGAGGTACCGGGGAG.

With regard to this clone: The read halts 3 residues ahead of the CDR3 end, with the missing end drawn from the germline J gene. The rearrangement links TRBV6-2 or TRBV6-3 to TRBJ2-1; a weak D match, TRBD2 (5 bases). V lost 2 bases, J lost 0 bases, and 14 bases lay in between. This CDR3 has 17 residues. Germline values: CDR1 MNHEY, CDR2 SVGEGT. The CDR3 bases that were read are TGTGCCAGCAGTTACAACGGGGAGTTGAGCTCCTACAATGAG. Translated, it gives CASSYNGELSSYNE. The entire CDR3 sequence reads CASSYNGELSSYNEQFF.

About this clone: The observed sequence ends 3 residues before the CDR3 terminus, with the missing tail filled in from the germline J gene. The gene calls are TRBV10-1 and TRBJ2-2; the match to TRBD2 covers 7 bases. This CDR3 region has 17 residues. Germline V CDR1 and CDR2: WNHNN, SYGVQD (reference sequence). After removal of 3 bases from V and 4 bases from J, the junction contained 11 bases not matched to a gene. The CDR3 sequence: CASSDLVSGSSTGELFF. The sequenced CDR3 bases are TGCGCCAGCAGTGATTTGGTTAGCGGGTCCAGCACCGGGGAG.

About this clone: The CDR3 is cut off 3 residues early in the read; its end comes from the germline J gene. The chain combines TRBV10-3 with TRBJ2-5; tentative D call: TRBD2 (5 bases). CDR1 ENHRY and CDR2 SYGVKD come from the germline V gene. The CDR3 totals 15 residues. Trimming removed 6 bases at V and 5 bases at J, with 19 bases between. The CDR3 DNA, read in part, is TGTGCCATCAGATCCTCTAGCTCGGATATGGAGACC. This encodes CAIRSSSSDMET. The CDR3 in its entirety is CAIRSSSSDMETQYF.

Concerning this clone itself: The read comes to an end 3 residues before the CDR3 does, leaving the germline J gene to fill in the end. The chain recombines TRBV4-1 with TRBJ2-3, with D possibly matching TRBD1 (5 bases). Germline CDR1 MGHRA, CDR2 YSYEKL. V was trimmed by 0 bases and J by 4 bases, leaving 11 bases between them. The CDR3 consists of 15 residues. Partial CDR3 DNA: TGCGCCAGCAGCCAAGAGGGCAGGGAAGCAGATACG. Protein product: CASSQEGREADT. The whole CDR3 is CASSQEGREADTQYF.

A note on this clone: The CDR3 extends 3 residues past the end of the read, so its final part is completed from the germline J gene. The V gene is TRBV7-8, the J gene TRBJ2-7; D is possibly TRBD1 (5 bases). This CDR3 spans 12 amino acids. V was pared by 7 bases and J by 2 bases, with 9 bases between. The germline V gene has CDR1 SGHVS and CDR2 FQNEAQ. The CDR3 loop reads CASTGNTYEQYF. The CDR3 bases that were read are TGTGCCAGCACAGGGAACACCTACGAG.

As concerns this clone: The CDR3 is cut off 3 residues early in the read; its end comes from the germline J gene. The J gene is TRBJ2-7, the V gene TRBV6-1; TRBD2 is a possible D gene (7 bases). Trimming removed 1 base at V and 4 bases at J, with 14 bases between. The CDR3 loop spans 15 amino acids. Germline V gene data show CDR1 as MNHNS and CDR2 as SASEGT. CDR3 amino acids: CASSEGRGGAYEQYF. The sequenced part of the CDR3 DNA is TGTGCCAGCAGTGAAGGAAGAGGGGGGGCTTACGAG.

As concerns this clone: The CDR3 end lies 3 residues beyond the end of the read and is filled in from the germline J gene. The chain joins TRBV2 to TRBJ2-3, with no clear D. Deletions cut 3 bases from V and 5 bases from J, with 12 bases between. CDR1 and CDR2 from the germline V gene are SNHLY and FYNNEI. The CDR3 totals 14 residues. The DNA read from the CDR3 is TGTGCCAGCAGTGATTTAGTGTACCAAGATACG. Protein product: CASSDLVYQDT. The complete CDR3 reads CASSDLVYQDTQYF.

Comment on this clone: The read terminates 3 residues before the CDR3 end, so the remaining end is supplied by the germline J gene. The V call is TRBV19, the J call TRBJ2-2, with D possibly being TRBD2 (5 bases). V lost 2 bases and J lost 7, with 20 bases in between. This CDR3 region has 17 residues. Germline CDR1 and CDR2: LNHDA and SQIVND (reference sequence). The sequenced CDR3 bases are TGTGCCAGTAGTATAAAACGGGGTAGCTACATCATCGGGGAG. The encoded protein is CASSIKRGSYIIGE. The full CDR3 reads CASSIKRGSYIIGELFF.